This TCR beta chain was recovered during a study of blood T cells in healthy people across ages. A word on this clonotype: Its antigen is not identified.

Every donor contributed roughly 10 milliliters of peripheral blood by blood draw. The CDR3 loop spans 14 amino acids. CDR1 DFQATT and CDR2 SNEGSKA come from the germline V gene (reference sequence). Study-wide findings and caveats: Leaving the PBMCs unsorted stopped any conclusive comparison of naive versus antigen-experienced cells. Naive T cell percentage by flow cytometry tracked strongly with beta diversity.

A second PCR of roughly 6 to 12 cycles used a sample-barcoded 5' primer and a J-beta primer mix. From the 5' RACE reads, TCRdb called clonotypes with MiXCR, one entry per CDR3 protein. This table has about 700,000 distinct CDR3 sequences, roughly 32% appearing once. The rearrangement links TRBV20-1 to TRBJ2-4; a weak D match, TRBD2 (6 bases). Gene TRBJ2-7 matches the end of the DNA better, so the J call may be wrong. The sequenced material came from blood. The receptor was isolated from a woman older than 75 in good health. Written as DNA, the CDR3 is TGCAGTGCTGTACCCAGGGACTCACTCTACGAGCAGTACTTC. It is translated as CSAVPRDSLYEQYF.